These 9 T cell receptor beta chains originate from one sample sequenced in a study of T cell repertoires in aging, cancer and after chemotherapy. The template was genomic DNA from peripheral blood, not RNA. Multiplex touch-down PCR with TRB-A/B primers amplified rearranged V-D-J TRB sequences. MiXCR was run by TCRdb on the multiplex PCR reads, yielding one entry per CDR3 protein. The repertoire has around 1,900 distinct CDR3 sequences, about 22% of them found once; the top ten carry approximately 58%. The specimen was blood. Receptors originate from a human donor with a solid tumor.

For the CDR3, the DNA is TGTGCCAGCAGCCCATCGGGCAATATCGGGGATGAGCAGTTCTTC. It yields the protein CASSPSGNIGDEQFF. The chain has TRBV7-2 and TRBJ2-1; D might be TRBD2 (5 bases). Germline V gene lookup returns CDR1 SGHTA and CDR2 FQGNSA. This CDR3 has 15 residues. Trimming left V 5 bases short and J 8 bases short, with 19 bases between. Full variable domain (outside the CDR3, taken from reference TRBV7-2 and TRBJ2-1): GAGVSQSPSNKVTEKGKDVELRCDPISGHTALYWYRQSLGQGLEFLIYFQGNSAPDKSGLPSDRFSAERTGGSVSTLTIQRTQQEDSAVYLCASSPSGNIGDEQFFGPGTRLTVL.

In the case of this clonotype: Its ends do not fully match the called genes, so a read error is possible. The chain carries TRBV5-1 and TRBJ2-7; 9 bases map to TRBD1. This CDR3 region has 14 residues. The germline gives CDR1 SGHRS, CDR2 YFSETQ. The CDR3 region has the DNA TGTGCCAGCAGGCCCGCGGGACAGGGTTACGAGCAGTACTTC. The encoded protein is CASRPAGQGYEQYF.

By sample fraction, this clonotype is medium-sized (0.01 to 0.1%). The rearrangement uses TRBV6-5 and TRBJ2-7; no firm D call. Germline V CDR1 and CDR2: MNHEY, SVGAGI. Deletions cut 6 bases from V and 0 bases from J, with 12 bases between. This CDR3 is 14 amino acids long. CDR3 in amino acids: CASRPMTASYEQYF. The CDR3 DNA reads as TGTGCCAGCAGACCAATGACGGCCTCCTACGAGCAGTACTTC.

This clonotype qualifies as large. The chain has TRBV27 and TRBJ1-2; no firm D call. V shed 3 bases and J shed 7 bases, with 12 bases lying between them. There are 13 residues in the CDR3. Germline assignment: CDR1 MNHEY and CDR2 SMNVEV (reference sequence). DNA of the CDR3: TGTGCCAGCAGTTTTACGCTGGCGGCTGGCTACACCTTC. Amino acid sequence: CASSFTLAAGYTF.

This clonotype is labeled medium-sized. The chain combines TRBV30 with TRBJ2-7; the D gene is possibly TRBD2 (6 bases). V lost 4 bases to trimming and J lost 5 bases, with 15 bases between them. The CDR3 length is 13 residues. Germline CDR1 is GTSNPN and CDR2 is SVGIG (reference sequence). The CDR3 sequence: CAWNPRAGNEQYF. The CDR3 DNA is TGTGCCTGGAACCCACGTGCGGGAAACGAGCAGTACTTC. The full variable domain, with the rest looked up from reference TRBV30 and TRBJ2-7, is SQTIHQWPATLVQPVGSPLSLECTVEGTSNPNLYWYRQAAGRGLQLLFYSVGIGQISSEVPQNLSASRPQDRQFILSSKKLLLSDSGFYLCAWNPRAGNEQYFGPGTRLTVT.

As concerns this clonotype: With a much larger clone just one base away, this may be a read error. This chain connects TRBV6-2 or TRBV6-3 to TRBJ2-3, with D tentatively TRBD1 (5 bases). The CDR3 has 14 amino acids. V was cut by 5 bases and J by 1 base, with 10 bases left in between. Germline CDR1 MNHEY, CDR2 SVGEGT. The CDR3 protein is CASSQQGGTDTQYF. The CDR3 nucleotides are TGTGCCAGCAGTCAACAAGGGGGCACAGATACGCAGTATTTT.

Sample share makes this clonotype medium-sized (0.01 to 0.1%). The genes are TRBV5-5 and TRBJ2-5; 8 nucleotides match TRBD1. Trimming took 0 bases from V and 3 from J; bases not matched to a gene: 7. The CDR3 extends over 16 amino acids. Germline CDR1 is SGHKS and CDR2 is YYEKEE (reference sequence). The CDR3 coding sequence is TGTGCCAGCAGCTTGGGCCCTCAACAGGGGGAAGAGACCCAGTACTTC. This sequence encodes CASSLGPQQGEETQYF.

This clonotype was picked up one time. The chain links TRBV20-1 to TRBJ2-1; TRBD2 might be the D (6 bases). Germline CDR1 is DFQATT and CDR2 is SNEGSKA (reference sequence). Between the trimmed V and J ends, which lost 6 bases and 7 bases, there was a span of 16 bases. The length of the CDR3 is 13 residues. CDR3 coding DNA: TGCAGTGCCCGGGAGAGCCTACATAATGAGCAGTTCTTC. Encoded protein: CSARESLHNEQFF.

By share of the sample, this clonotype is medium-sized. CDR3 sequence reads: CASSPSSPNSNQPQHF. For the CDR3, the DNA is TGTGCCAGCTCACCCTCGTCGCCAAATAGCAATCAGCCCCAGCATTTT. The chain recombines TRBV18 with TRBJ1-5; D is unclear. V was shortened by 3 bases and J by 0 bases, with 12 bases between the two germline ends. The length of the CDR3 is 16 residues. Per germline, CDR1 KGHSH and CDR2 LQKENI.